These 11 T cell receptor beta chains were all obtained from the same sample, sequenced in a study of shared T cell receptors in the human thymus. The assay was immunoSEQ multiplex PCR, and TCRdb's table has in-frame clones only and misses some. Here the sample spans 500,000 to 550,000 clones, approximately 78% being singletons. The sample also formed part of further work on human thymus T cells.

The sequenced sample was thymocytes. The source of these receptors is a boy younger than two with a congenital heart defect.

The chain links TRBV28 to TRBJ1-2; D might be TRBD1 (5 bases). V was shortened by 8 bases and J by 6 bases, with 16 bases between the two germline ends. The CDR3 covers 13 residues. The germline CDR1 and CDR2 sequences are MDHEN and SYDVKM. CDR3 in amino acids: CASARAGNHGYTF. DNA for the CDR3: TGTGCCAGCGCCCGGGCAGGGAACCATGGCTACACCTTC.

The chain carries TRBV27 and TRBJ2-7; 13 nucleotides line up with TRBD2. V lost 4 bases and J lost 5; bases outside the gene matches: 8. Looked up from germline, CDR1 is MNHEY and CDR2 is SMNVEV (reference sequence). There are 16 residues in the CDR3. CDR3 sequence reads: CASSSTTSGRTHEQYF. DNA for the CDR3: TGTGCCAGCAGTTCCACGACTAGCGGGAGGACTCACGAGCAGTACTTC.

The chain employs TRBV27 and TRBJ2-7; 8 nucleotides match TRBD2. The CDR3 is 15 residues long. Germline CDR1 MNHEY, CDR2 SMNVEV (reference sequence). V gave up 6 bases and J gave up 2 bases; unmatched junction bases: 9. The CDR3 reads CASRPRLARPYEQYF. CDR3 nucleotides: TGTGCCAGCAGACCCAGACTAGCGCGACCCTACGAGCAGTACTTC.

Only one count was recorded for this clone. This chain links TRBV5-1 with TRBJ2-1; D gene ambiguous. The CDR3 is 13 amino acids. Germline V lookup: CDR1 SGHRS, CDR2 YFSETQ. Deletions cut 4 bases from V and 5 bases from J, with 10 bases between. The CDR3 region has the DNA TGCGCCAGCAGCCAGATTCGGGACAATGAGCAGTTCTTC. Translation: CASSQIRDNEQFF.

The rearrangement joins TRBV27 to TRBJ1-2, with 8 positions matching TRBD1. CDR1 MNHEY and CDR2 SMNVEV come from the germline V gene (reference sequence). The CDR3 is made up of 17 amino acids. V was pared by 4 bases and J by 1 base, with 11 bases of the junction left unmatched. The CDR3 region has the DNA TGTGCCAGCAGTTCGAAGCCGGGACAGGTTATTAACTATGGCTACACCTTC. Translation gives CASSSKPGQVINYGYTF.

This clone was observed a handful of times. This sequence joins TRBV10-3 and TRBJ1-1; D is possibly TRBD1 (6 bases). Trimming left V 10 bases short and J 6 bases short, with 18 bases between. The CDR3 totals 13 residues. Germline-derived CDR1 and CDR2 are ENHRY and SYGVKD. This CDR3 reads CATRIPGDPEAFF. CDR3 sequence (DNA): TGTGCCACCAGGATCCCAGGGGACCCTGAAGCTTTCTTT.

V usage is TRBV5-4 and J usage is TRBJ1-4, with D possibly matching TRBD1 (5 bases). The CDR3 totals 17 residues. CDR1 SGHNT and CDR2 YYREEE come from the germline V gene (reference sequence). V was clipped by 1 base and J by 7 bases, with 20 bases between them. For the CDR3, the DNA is TGTGCCAGCAGCTTGTTCGCGTCACAGGAGGGGACTGAAAAACTGTTTTTT. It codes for CASSLFASQEGTEKLFF. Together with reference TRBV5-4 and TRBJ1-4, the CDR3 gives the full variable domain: ETGVTQSPTHLIKTRGQQVTLRCSSQSGHNTVSWYQQALGQGPQFIFQYYREEENGRGNFPPRFSGLQFPNYSSELNVNALELDDSALYLCASSLFASQEGTEKLFFGSGTQLSVL.

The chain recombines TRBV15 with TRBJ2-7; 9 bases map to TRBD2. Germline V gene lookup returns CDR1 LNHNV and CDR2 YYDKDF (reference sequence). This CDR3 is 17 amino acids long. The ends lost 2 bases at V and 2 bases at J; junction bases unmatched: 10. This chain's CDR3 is CATSRRNDSGSAYEQYF. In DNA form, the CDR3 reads TGTGCCACCAGCAGAAGAAACGATAGCGGGAGTGCCTACGAGCAGTACTTC. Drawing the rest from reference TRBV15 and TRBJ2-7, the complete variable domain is DAMVIQNPRYQVTQFGKPVTLSCSQTLNHNVMYWYQQKSSQAPKLLFHYYDKDFNNEADTPDNFQSRRPNTSFCFLDIRSPGLGDTAMYLCATSRRNDSGSAYEQYFGPGTRLTVT.

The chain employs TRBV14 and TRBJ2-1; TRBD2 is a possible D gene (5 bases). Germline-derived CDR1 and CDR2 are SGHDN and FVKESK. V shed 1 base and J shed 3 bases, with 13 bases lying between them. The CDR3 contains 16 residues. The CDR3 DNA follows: TGTGCCAGCAGCCAAGCGGTGCGGGTCTACTACAATGAGCAGTTCTTC. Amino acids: CASSQAVRVYYNEQFF.

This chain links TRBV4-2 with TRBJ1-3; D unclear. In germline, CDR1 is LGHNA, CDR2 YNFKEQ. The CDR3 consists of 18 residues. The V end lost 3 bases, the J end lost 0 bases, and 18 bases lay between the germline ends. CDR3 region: CASSHKWEGWSSGNTIYF. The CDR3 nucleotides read TGTGCCAGCAGCCATAAATGGGAGGGCTGGTCCTCTGGAAACACCATATATTTT.

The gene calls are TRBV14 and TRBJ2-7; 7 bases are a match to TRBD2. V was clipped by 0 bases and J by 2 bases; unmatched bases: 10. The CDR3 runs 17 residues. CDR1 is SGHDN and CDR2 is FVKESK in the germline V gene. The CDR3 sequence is CASSQDQSSGDAYEQYF. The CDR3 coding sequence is TGTGCCAGCAGCCAAGATCAGTCTAGCGGTGACGCCTACGAGCAGTACTTC.